This TCR beta chain was recovered during a study of T cell responses to AZD1222 COVID-19 vaccine. The study's findings and limits: Targets within unmutated variant regions were reportedly found for nearly half of spike-specific TCRs. Among the donors, most were white British and more were female, and clonal diversity was possibly underestimated. Baseline serostatus was positive in only five to seven AZD1222 recipients.

Germline CDR1 is LNHDA and CDR2 is SQIVND (reference sequence). Trimming removed 3 bases from V and 0 bases from J, with 11 bases in between. The CDR3 totals 15 residues. Assay: immunoSEQ multiplex PCR; the TCRdb copy retains only in-frame clones and omits some. The sample gives about 150,000 clones, roughly four fifths of which show up once; roughly 4.5% is in the top ten. This clone is a singleton in its sample. As yet, its antigen is unknown. The clonotype was recovered from an adult in good health. Sample: peripheral blood, taken on day 0 of MenACWY control vaccination. The chain employs TRBV19 and TRBJ1-1, with D possibly being TRBD1 (5 bases). This CDR3 reads CASSMRGRMNTEAFF. The DNA for the CDR3 is TGTGCCAGTAGTATGCGGGGCAGGATGAACACTGAAGCTTTCTTT.